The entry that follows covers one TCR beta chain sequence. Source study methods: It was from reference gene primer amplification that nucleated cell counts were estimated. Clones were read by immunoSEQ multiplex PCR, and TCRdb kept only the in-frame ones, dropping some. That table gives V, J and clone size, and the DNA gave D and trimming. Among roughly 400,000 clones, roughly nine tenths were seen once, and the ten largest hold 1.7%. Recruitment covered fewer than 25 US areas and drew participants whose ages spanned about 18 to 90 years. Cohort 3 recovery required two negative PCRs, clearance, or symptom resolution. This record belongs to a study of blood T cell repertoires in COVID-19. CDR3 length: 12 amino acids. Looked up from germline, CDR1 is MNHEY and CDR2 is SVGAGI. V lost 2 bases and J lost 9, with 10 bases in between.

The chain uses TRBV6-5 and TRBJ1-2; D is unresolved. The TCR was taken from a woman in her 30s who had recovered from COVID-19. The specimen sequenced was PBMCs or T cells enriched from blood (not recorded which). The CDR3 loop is CASSYPPKRYTF. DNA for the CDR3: TGTGCCAGCAGTTACCCCCCTAAACGCTACACCTTC.